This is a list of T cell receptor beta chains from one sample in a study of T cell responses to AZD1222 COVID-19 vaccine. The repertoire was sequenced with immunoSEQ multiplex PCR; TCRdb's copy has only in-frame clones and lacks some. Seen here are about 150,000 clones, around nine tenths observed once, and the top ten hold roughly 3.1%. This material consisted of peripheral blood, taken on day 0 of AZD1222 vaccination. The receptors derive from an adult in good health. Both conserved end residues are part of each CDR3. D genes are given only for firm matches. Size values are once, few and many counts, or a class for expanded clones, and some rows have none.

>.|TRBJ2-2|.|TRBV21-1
TGTGCCAGCAGCCTGACTTCAAGGGGCCTAGGCTTCGAAGGCACCGGGGAGCTGTTTTTT
CASSLTSRGLGFEGTGELFF
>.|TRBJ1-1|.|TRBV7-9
TGTGCCAGCAGATTACACCGGGACGCTGAAGCTTTCTTT
CASRLHRDAEAFF
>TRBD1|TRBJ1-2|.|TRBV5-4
TGTGCCAGCAGCCTGGACAGGGCGGGAAATGTCTATGGCTACACCTTC
CASSLDRAGNVYGYTF
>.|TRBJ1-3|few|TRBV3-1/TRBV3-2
TGTGCCAGCAGCCAGGACGGGACTGTCTCTGGAAACACCATATATTTT
CASSQDGTVSGNTIYF
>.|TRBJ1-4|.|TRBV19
TGTGCCAGTAGTATAGGCGCAGGGACTAATGAAAAACTGTTTTTT
CASSIGAGTNEKLFF
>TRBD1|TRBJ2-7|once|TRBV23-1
TGCGCCAGCAGTCAGCCGGGACAGGGCTATGTGGAGCAGTACTTC
CASSQPGQGYVEQYF
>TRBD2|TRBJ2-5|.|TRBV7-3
TGTGCCAGCAGCCTTAGCGGGGAGGGGACCCAGTACTTC
CASSLSGEGTQYF
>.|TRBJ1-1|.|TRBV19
TGTGCCAGTAGTATTGGGGGGGGATACAACACTGAAGCTTTCTTT
CASSIGGGYNTEAFF
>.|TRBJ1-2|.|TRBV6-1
TGTGCCAGCAGTGTCCCCAAGCGTCTGGGTGACCTAAACCATGGCTACACCTTC
CASSVPKRLGDLNHGYTF
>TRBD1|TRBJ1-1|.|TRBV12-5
TGTGCTAGTGGTTTCGCGGGACAGGGGAGAGCTCGAAACACTGAAGCTTTCTTT
CASGFAGQGRARNTEAFF
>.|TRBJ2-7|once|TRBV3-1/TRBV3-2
TGTGCCAGCAGCCAAGATGATGGGACGGTCTCCTACGAGCAGTACTTC
CASSQDDGTVSYEQYF
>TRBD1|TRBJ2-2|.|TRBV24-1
TGTGCCACCAGTGATAGTGGACAGGGGGCCACCGGGGAGCTGTTTTTT
CATSDSGQGATGELFF
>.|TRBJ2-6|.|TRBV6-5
TGTGCCAGCATCGGAGCCTTGGCCAACGTCCTGACTTTC
CASIGALANVLTF
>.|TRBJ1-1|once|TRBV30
TGTGCCTGGAGCCCAAGCAATCAGGGACGCTGGGCTGAAGCTTTCTTT
CAWSPSNQGRWAEAFF
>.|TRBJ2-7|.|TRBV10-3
TGTGCCACCAAGCCGCAGGGATCACCCTACGAGCAGTACTTC
CATKPQGSPYEQYF
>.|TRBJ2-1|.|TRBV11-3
TGTGCCAGCAGCCCTGGACGGAGCTCCTACAATGAGCAGTTCTTC
CASSPGRSSYNEQFF
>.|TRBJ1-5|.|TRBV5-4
TGTGCCAGCAGCTTGGGGGGGGGTCAGCCCCAGCATTTT
CASSLGGGQPQHF
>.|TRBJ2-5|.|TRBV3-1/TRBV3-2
TGTGCCAGCAGCCAGGGGGTTCTTCCCCAAGAGACCCAGTACTTC
CASSQGVLPQETQYF
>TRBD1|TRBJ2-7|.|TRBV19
TGTGCCAGTGGGGACAGGGGGACCTACGAGCAGTACTTC
CASGDRGTYEQYF
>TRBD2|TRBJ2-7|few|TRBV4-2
TGTGCCAGCAGCCAAGGGCTGGGTGCGGCGGGGGGTTTATCGACCGAGCAGTACTTC
CASSQGLGAAGGLSTEQYF
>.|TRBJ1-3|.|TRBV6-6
TGTGCCAGCAGGGTCGGGAGCTCTGGAAACACCATATATTTT
CASRVGSSGNTIYF
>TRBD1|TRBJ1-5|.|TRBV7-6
TGTGCCAGCAGCCCGTCCGGGACAGGGACCGGCCAGCCCCAGCATTTT
CASSPSGTGTGQPQHF
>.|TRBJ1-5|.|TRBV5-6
TGTGCCAGCAGCTTTCTGGAGCAGCCCCAGCATTTT
CASSFLEQPQHF
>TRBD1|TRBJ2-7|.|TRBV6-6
TGTGCCAGCAGTCTCGAACCTAGGGGGCGGTTGATTTACGAGCAGTACTTC
CASSLEPRGRLIYEQYF
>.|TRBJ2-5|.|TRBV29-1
TGCAGCGCCCACGAGAGGGAGACCCAGTACTTC
CSAHERETQYF
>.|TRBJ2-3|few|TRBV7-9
TGTGCCAGCAGCCCCGGTTGGAGCACAGATACGCAGTATTTT
CASSPGWSTDTQYF
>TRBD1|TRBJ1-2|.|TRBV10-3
TGTGCCACCACTCCCGGGACAGGGTATGAGGGCTACACCTTC
CATTPGTGYEGYTF
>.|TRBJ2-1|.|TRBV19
TGTGCCAGTAGTATTCTCCCAACTAGGGGCAATGAGCAGTTCTTC
CASSILPTRGNEQFF
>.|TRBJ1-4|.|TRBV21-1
TGTGCCAGCAGCAAAGTCACTCAGGGCGCAGCTAATGAAAAACTGTTTTTT
CASSKVTQGAANEKLFF
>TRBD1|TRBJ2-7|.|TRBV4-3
TGCGCCAGCAGCCAAGATCGGGCAGGGGGCTCCTACGAGCAGTACTTC
CASSQDRAGGSYEQYF
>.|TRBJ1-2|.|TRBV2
TGTGCCAGCAGATACCGCGGTGGGGGACCCAACTATGGCTACACCTTC
CASRYRGGGPNYGYTF
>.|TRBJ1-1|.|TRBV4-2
TGTGCCAGCAGTCAAGATAGTGGGGTATCAGGTGAAGCTTTCTTT
CASSQDSGVSGEAFF
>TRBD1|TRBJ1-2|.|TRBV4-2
TGTGCCAGCAGCCCGGACAGGGAGTGGTATGGCTACACCTTC
CASSPDREWYGYTF
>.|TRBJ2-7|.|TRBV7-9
TGTGCCAGCAGCTTAATCCGAGGGGGAGGTTACGAGCAGTACTTC
CASSLIRGGGYEQYF
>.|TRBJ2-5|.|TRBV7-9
TGTGCCAGCAGCTTGGGGGTGGGGGAGACCCAGTACTTC
CASSLGVGETQYF
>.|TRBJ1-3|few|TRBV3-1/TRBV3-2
TGTGCCAGCAGCCTCCTCCTCAACACCATATATTTT
CASSLLLNTIYF
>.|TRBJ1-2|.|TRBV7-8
TGTGCCAGCAATAACCAGGGAAGAGATAGCGGCTACACCTTC
CASNNQGRDSGYTF
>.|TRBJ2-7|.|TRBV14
TGTGCCAGCAGCCAAGAGGTGAGGGGCTCCTACGAGCAGTACTTC
CASSQEVRGSYEQYF
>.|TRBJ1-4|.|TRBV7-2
TGTGCCAGCAGCCCAACGGGACACCTTGAAAAACTGTTTTTT
CASSPTGHLEKLFF
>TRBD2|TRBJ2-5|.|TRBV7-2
TGTGCCAGCAGCGGTGGCCGACTAGCGGGGTCCCCGGGGACCCAGTACTTC
CASSGGRLAGSPGTQYF
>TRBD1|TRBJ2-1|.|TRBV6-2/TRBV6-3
TGTGCCAGCAGTTACTCTGAGACAGGGGGCTGGGGGGAGCAGTTCTTC
CASSYSETGGWGEQFF
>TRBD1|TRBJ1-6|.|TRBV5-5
TGTGCCAGCAGCTTGCAGGGGGATATATATAATTCACCCCTCCACTTT
CASSLQGDIYNSPLHF
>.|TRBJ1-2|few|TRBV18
TGTGCCAGCTCACCGGACCGAAGCTATGGCTACACCTTC
CASSPDRSYGYTF
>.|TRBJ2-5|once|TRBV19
TGTGCCAGTAGTATTAGTCTAGCGTCTGAGACCCAGTACTTC
CASSISLASETQYF
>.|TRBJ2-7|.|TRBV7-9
TGTGCCAGCAGCCCCCGACAGGAAAACCCCCTCGAGCAGTACTTC
CASSPRQENPLEQYF
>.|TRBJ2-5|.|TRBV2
TGTGCCAGCAGTCAGGAGACCCAGTACTTC
CASSQETQYF
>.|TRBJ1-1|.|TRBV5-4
TGTGCCAGCAGCTTGGGATCCGAGAATGAAGCTTTCTTT
CASSLGSENEAFF
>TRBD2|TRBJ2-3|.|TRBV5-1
TGCGCCAGCAGCTTGCTAGCGGGGGGTCGGGATACGCAGTATTTT
CASSLLAGGRDTQYF
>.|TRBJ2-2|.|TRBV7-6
TGTGCCAGCAGCTTAGAGGGACGCGGGGAGCTGTTTTTT
CASSLEGRGELFF
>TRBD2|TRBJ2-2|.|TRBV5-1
TGCGCCAGCAGCTCGCGGACTAGCGGGGGAACCGGGGAGCTGTTTTTT
CASSSRTSGGTGELFF
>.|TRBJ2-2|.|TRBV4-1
TGCGCCAGCAGCCGAGGGGCAGACACCGGGGAGCTGTTTTTT
CASSRGADTGELFF
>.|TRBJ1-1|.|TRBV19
TGTGCCAGTAGTATGGGGGTATACACTGAAGCTTTCTTT
CASSMGVYTEAFF
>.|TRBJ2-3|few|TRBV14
TGTGCCAGCAGCCAGTGGACCGGCGCACGGACAGATACGCAGTATTTT
CASSQWTGARTDTQYF
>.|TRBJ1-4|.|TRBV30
TGTGCCTGGAGCCAGGGACTCTCTACTAATGAAAAACTGTTTTTT
CAWSQGLSTNEKLFF
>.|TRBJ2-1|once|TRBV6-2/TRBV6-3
TGTGCCAACAGTTACCGGACTCAGGCGGATGAGCAGTTCTTC
CANSYRTQADEQFF
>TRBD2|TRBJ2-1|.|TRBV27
TGTGCCAGCAGTCTAACTAGCGGGGGGGCTTCTGAGCAGTTCTTC
CASSLTSGGASEQFF